This passage covers 21 T cell receptor beta chains from one sample sequenced in a study of long-term antiretroviral therapy in people with HIV (dated by TCRdb to about 2022). Sequencing of the TRB variable region was done with the immunoSEQ hsTCRB v3.0 assay at survey level resolution. TCRdb's version of the immuneACCESS table is confined to in-frame rearrangements and falls short of the full clone set. An unresolved V gene accounts for under half of the shortfall where checked; the remainder is of unknown origin. For this sample the table gives under 30,000 clones, of which over 85% were detected only once. The ten largest make up less than 2.5% of the sample. The specimen comprised unsorted PBMCs, sampled around 5 years after starting antiretroviral therapy. Every receptor here comes from a woman aged 45 to 65 with HIV.

The rearrangement uses TRBV6-4 and TRBJ1-5; D is uncertain. The CDR3 sequence is 13 residues long. The germline V and J ends were trimmed by 5 bases and 1 base, with 6 bases remaining between them. Germline CDR1 and CDR2: MRHNA and SNTAGT. CDR3 coding DNA: TGTGCCAGCAGTCCAGAGAGCAATCAGCCCCAGCATTTT. Translating gives CASSPESNQPQHF.

V is TRBV7-9 and J is TRBJ2-6; 9 bases map to TRBD1. After removal of 4 bases from V and 0 bases from J, the junction contained 4 bases not matched to a gene. The CDR3 extends over 17 amino acids. CDR1 and CDR2 (germline): SEHNR, FQNEAQ (reference sequence). CDR3: CASSSGTGLSGANVLTF. The CDR3 bases are TGTGCCAGCAGCTCCGGGACAGGGCTCTCTGGGGCCAACGTCCTGACTTTC. Complete variable domain (other parts from reference TRBV7-9 and TRBJ2-6): DTGVSQNPRHKITKRGQNVTFRCDPISEHNRLYWYRQTLGQGPEFLTYFQNEAQLEKSRLLSDRFSAERPKGSFSTLEIQRTEQGDSAMYLCASSSGTGLSGANVLTFGAGSRLTVL.

The chain links TRBV6-6 to TRBJ2-1; 9 bases are shared with TRBD2. J gave up 6 bases and V 0 bases, and 3 bases lay outside the gene matches. From germline, CDR1 is MNHNY and CDR2 SVGAGI (reference sequence). The CDR3 covers 15 residues. This CDR3 is CASSYSSSGSNEQFF. CDR3 DNA sequence: TGTGCCAGCAGTTACTCGAGTAGCGGGAGCAATGAGCAGTTCTTC.

The V and J genes are TRBV4-1 and TRBJ1-5; 8 bases line up with TRBD1. The germline V gene encodes CDR1 MGHRA and CDR2 YSYEKL. The CDR3 covers 17 residues. V trimming: 2 bases; J trimming: 3 bases; junction bases outside the gene matches: 9. CDR3 DNA: TGCGCCAGCAGCCAACATAGGACAGGGTATTCCAATCAGCCCCAGCATTTT. Translation: CASSQHRTGYSNQPQHF.

The chain combines TRBV2 with TRBJ2-7; 8 positions match TRBD1. CDR1 and CDR2 (germline): SNHLY, FYNNEI. This CDR3 is 14 amino acids long. The V and J ends lost 6 bases and 4 bases, in that order; junction bases with no gene match: 8. This CDR3 reads CASRGGQDRYEQYF. The CDR3 bases are TGTGCCAGCAGGGGGGGACAGGATCGTTACGAGCAGTACTTC.

V and J are TRBV6-1 and TRBJ1-2; D is possibly TRBD1 (5 bases). This CDR3 comprises 13 residues. V lost 2 bases and J 6 bases, leaving 10 bases between the germline ends. Germline V gene lookup returns CDR1 MNHNS and CDR2 SASEGT. CDR3 region: CASSERMGDGYTF. The CDR3, as DNA: TGTGCCAGCAGTGAACGAATGGGGGATGGCTACACCTTC.

This chain joins TRBV6-5 and TRBJ1-2, with a weak D call TRBD1 (6 bases). V gave up 4 bases and J gave up 6 bases, with 21 bases separating them. The CDR3 sequence is 16 residues long. The V gene's germline CDR1 is MNHEY and CDR2 SVGAGI. Here the CDR3 reads CASSLLGGQAGHGYTF. The CDR3 DNA sequence: TGTGCCAGCAGTTTACTCGGGGGCCAGGCAGGCCATGGCTACACCTTC.

This clone was seen just once. This chain joins TRBV5-1 and TRBJ1-1; no clear D gene. The CDR3 totals 13 residues. Germline assignment: CDR1 SGHRS and CDR2 YFSETQ. Trimming cost V 1 base and J 4 bases, with 8 bases left between them. Here the CDR3 DNA reads TGCGCCAGCAGCTTGTACCCAACCACTGAAGCTTTCTTT. The encoded protein is CASSLYPTTEAFF.

This rearrangement joins TRBV2 to TRBJ2-1; 14 nucleotides line up with TRBD2. This CDR3 has 16 amino acids. Germline loops: CDR1 SNHLY, CDR2 FYNNEI. V lost 7 bases, J lost 9 bases, and 11 bases stayed unmatched. As DNA, the CDR3 is TGTGCCAGCATAGTTGTGGGACTAGCGGGAGAAGTTGAGCAGTTCTTC. Translated, it gives CASIVVGLAGEVEQFF.

V is TRBV6-1 and J is TRBJ1-1, with D unresolved. There are 14 residues in the CDR3. Trimming removed 7 bases from V and 2 bases from J, with 14 bases in between. Germline loops: CDR1 MNHNS, CDR2 SASEGT. DNA for the CDR3: TGTGCCAGCATCAGAATCCCAGATAACACTGAAGCTTTCTTT. Its protein is CASIRIPDNTEAFF.

This clone was seen once. This sequence joins TRBV4-3 and TRBJ2-1, with 7 bases that match TRBD1. There are 14 residues in the CDR3. The germline gives CDR1 LGHNA, CDR2 YSLEER. The trim removed 4 bases at V and 8 bases at J, leaving 8 bases unmatched. The CDR3 nucleotides read TGCGCCAGCAGCCCCGGGACAGTAAGGTATGAGCAGTTCTTC. As protein: CASSPGTVRYEQFF.

This chain links TRBV29-1 with TRBJ2-5, with 7 positions matching TRBD1. This CDR3 region has 14 residues. Trimming cost V 8 bases and J 2 bases; bases outside gene matches: 11. The germline V gene has CDR1 SQVTM and CDR2 ANQGSEA. The CDR3 reads CSLYPGTAQETQYF. In DNA, the CDR3 is TGCAGCTTGTACCCAGGGACAGCACAAGAGACCCAGTACTTC.

The rearrangement links TRBV9 to TRBJ2-4, with D hard to call. Looked up from germline, CDR1 is SGDLS and CDR2 is YYNGEE. CDR3 length equals 13 residues. The V end was cut by 3 bases, the J end by 7 bases, with 11 bases between. The CDR3 sequence is CASSGATSNIQYF. The CDR3 coding sequence is TGTGCCAGCAGCGGCGCTACTTCTAACATTCAGTACTTC.

This sequence joins TRBV6-1 and TRBJ2-3; 13 bases agree with TRBD2. Germline V gives CDR1 MNHNS, CDR2 SASEGT. The CDR3 spans 15 residues. V was clipped by 5 bases and J by 13 bases; unmatched bases: 12. The CDR3 here is CASSIRTSGSLSEYF. CDR3 coding DNA: TGTGCCAGCAGTATCCGGACTAGCGGGAGCCTCTCGGAGTATTTT.

The chain recombines TRBV5-4 with TRBJ2-1; D ambiguous. Per germline, CDR1 SGHNT and CDR2 YYREEE (reference sequence). The V gene lost 2 bases and the J gene lost 10 bases, with 19 bases spanning the gap. The CDR3 runs to 15 residues. This chain's CDR3 is CASSLGWSYAVEQFF. The CDR3 DNA sequence: TGTGCCAGCAGCTTAGGTTGGTCCTACGCCGTCGAGCAGTTCTTC. The variable domain in full, with the rest retrieved from reference TRBV5-4 and TRBJ2-1, is ETGVTQSPTHLIKTRGQQVTLRCSSQSGHNTVSWYQQALGQGPQFIFQYYREEENGRGNFPPRFSGLQFPNYSSELNVNALELDDSALYLCASSLGWSYAVEQFFGPGTRLTVL.

The chain is built from TRBV10-3 and TRBJ2-2; possibly TRBD1 or TRBD2 for D (5 bases each). With 8 bases removed from V and 5 bases from J, the gap between germline ends came to 18 bases. The length of the CDR3 is 15 residues. Per the germline V gene, CDR1 is ENHRY and CDR2 is SYGVKD. As DNA, the CDR3 is TGTGCCATCTCGACCGGGACCCAGAGGACCGGGGAGCTGTTTTTT. Its protein product is CAISTGTQRTGELFF.

The chain is built from TRBV2 and TRBJ2-7, with D uncertain. There are 14 residues in the CDR3. Per germline, CDR1 SNHLY and CDR2 FYNNEI. Trimming shortened V by 2 bases and J by 5 bases, and 13 bases separated the two germline ends. CDR3 loop: CASSEPGYNDEQYF. DNA for the CDR3: TGTGCCAGCAGTGAACCGGGCTATAACGACGAGCAGTACTTC.

The chain employs TRBV29-1 and TRBJ1-2; unclear D gene. CDR1 SQVTM and CDR2 ANQGSEA come from the germline V gene. CDR3 length equals 12 residues. V lost 3 bases and J lost 2, with 7 bases in between. For the CDR3, the DNA is TGCAGCGTTGAGGCAGAGAACTATGGCTACACCTTC. Protein product: CSVEAENYGYTF.

This chain links TRBV6-5 with TRBJ2-2; possibly TRBD1 for D (5 bases). Trimming removed 6 bases at V and 5 bases at J, with 13 bases between. This CDR3 region has 14 residues. Germline CDR1 and CDR2: MNHEY and SVGAGI. Here the CDR3 reads CASSLRQPTGELFF. Here the CDR3 DNA reads TGTGCCAGCAGCCTACGACAGCCGACCGGGGAGCTGTTTTTT.

The chain is built from TRBV6-1 and TRBJ1-2, with a tentative D call TRBD1 (6 bases). In germline, CDR1 is MNHNS, CDR2 SASEGT. The CDR3 loop spans 13 amino acids. V shed 7 bases and J shed 7 bases, with 16 bases lying between them. CDR3 sequence: CASNSGGRGGYTF. The CDR3 DNA sequence: TGTGCCAGCAATTCCGGGGGGCGCGGTGGCTACACCTTC.

This chain joins TRBV5-1 and TRBJ2-5; 7 bases map to TRBD2. The CDR3 has 16 amino acids. Per germline, CDR1 SGHRS and CDR2 YFSETQ. J gave up 5 bases and V 0 bases, and 10 bases lay outside the gene matches. CDR3 protein: CASSLVSIAGIETQYF. The CDR3 DNA reads as TGCGCCAGCAGCTTGGTCTCAATAGCGGGTATTGAGACCCAGTACTTC.